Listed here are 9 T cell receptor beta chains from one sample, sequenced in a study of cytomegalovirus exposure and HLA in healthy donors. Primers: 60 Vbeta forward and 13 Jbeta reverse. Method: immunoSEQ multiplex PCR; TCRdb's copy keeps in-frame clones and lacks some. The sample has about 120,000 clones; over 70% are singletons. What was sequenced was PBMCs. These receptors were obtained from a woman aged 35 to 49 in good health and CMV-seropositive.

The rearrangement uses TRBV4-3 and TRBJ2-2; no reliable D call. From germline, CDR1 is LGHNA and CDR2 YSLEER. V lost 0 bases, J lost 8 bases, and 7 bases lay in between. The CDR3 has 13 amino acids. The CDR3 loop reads CASSQDPRGELFF. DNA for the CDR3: TGCGCCAGCAGCCAAGATCCCAGGGGGGAGCTGTTTTTT.

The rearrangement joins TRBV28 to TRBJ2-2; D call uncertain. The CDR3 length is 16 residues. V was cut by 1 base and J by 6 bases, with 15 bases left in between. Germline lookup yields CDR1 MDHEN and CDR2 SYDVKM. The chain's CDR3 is CASSLSLYSQSGELFF. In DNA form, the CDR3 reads TGTGCCAGCAGTTTATCCCTTTATTCTCAGTCCGGGGAGCTGTTTTTT.

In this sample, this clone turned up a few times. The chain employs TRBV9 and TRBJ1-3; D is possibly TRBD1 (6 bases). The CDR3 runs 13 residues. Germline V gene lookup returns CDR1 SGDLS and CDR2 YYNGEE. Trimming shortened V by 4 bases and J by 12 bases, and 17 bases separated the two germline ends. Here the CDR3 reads CASSFRTEGIIYF. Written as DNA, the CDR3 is TGTGCCAGCAGCTTCCGGACAGAAGGGATCATATATTTT.

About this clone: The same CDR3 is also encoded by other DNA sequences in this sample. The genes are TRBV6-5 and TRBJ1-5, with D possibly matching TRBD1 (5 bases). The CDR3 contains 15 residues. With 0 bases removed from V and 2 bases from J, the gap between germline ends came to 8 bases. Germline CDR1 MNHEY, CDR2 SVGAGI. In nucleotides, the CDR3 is TGTGCCAGCAGTTACTCGGCGGGGGGCAATCAGCCCCAGCATTTT. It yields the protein CASSYSAGGNQPQHF.

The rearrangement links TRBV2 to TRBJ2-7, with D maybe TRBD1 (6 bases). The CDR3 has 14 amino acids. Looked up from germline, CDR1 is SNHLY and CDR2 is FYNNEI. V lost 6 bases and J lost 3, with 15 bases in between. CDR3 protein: CASRSRQVYYEQYF. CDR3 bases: TGTGCCAGCAGGTCCCGACAGGTTTACTACGAGCAGTACTTC.

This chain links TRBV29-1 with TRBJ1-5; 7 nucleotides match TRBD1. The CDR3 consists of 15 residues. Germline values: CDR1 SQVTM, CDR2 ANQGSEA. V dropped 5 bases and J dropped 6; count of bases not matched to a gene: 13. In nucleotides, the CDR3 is TGCAGCGTTCGGGAGGGCCTACAGGGGAGTCAGCCCCAGCATTTT. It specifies CSVREGLQGSQPQHF.

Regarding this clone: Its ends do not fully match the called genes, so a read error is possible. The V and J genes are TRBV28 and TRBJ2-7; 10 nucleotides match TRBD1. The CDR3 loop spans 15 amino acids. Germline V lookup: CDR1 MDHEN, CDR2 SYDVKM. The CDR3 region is CASSSGTGVPYGQYF. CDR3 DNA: TGTGCCAGCAGTTCCGGGACAGGGGTCCCCTACGGGCAGTACTTC.

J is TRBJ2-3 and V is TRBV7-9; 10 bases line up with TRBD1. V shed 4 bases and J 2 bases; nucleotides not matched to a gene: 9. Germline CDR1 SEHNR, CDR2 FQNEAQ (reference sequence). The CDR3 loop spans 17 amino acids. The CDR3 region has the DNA TGTGCCAGCAGCTCTCACCGGACAGGGGGTTACACAGATACGCAGTATTTT. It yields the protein CASSSHRTGGYTDTQYF.

As DNA, the CDR3 is TGTGCCAGCAGTTTACTCCGGGTTACTTTCTACGAGCAGTACTTC. Translation: CASSLLRVTFYEQYF. The rearrangement uses TRBV28 and TRBJ2-7; no firm D call. The germline CDR1 and CDR2 sequences are MDHEN and SYDVKM. The CDR3 has 15 amino acids. Trimming took 2 bases from V and 3 from J, leaving 14 bases between them.